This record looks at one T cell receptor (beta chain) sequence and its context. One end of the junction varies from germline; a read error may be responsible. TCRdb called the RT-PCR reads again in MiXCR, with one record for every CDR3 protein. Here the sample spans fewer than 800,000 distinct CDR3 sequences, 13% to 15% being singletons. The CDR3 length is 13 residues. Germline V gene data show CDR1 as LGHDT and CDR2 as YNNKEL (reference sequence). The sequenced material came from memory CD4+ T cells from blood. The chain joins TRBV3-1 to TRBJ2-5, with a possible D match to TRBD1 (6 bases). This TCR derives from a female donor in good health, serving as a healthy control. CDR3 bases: TGTGCCAGCAGCCGGGACATCCAAGATACCCAGTACTTC. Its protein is CASSRDIQDTQYF.